A single sample gave rise to the 25 T cell receptor beta chains below, sequenced in a study of T-cell memory formation after mild COVID-19. TCRdb re-called the 5' RACE reads with MiXCR, one entry per CDR3 protein. The table includes fewer than 250,000 distinct CDR3 sequences, about 27% detected once. Material for sequencing was PBMCs or a T cell subset sorted from them (not recorded which). These receptors all stem from an adult woman who had mild COVID-19 (a few samples of this study predate the infection). Cell type and time point are not known.

The chain joins TRBV15 to TRBJ1-5; tentative D call: TRBD1 (6 bases). The CDR3 extends over 17 amino acids. The V end was cut by 0 bases, the J end by 2 bases, with 14 bases between. Germline V CDR1 and CDR2: LNHNV, YYDKDF (reference sequence). CDR3 DNA: TGTGCCACCAGCAGAGATCGTGGGCCAGGGGGCAATCAGCCCCAGCATTTT. Protein: CATSRDRGPGGNQPQHF.

The chain couples TRBV7-8 to TRBJ2-3, with 11 bases that match TRBD2. The CDR3 consists of 17 residues. J was trimmed by 5 bases and V by 5 bases; bases with no gene match: 12. CDR1 is SGHVS, CDR2 FQNEAQ, per germline. CDR3 DNA sequence: TGTGCCAGCAGCCCTCTCCGGCTAGCGGGGGGTAGAGATACGCAGTATTTT. Protein product: CASSPLRLAGGRDTQYF.

This clonotype was seen more than once but under ten times. This sequence joins TRBV3-1 and TRBJ2-1; 7 bases agree with TRBD2. J was trimmed by 9 bases and V by 1 base; bases with no gene match: 0. The CDR3 extends over 12 amino acids. CDR1 is LGHDT, CDR2 YNNKEL, per germline (reference sequence). The chain's CDR3 is CASSQGEGEQFF. CDR3 sequence (DNA): TGTGCCAGCAGCCAAGGGGAGGGTGAGCAGTTCTTC.

CDR3 sequence (DNA): TGTGCCAGCAGTTTCAGCAGGGTAGATGCTTTCTTT. This gives the protein CASSFSRVDAFF. This chain joins TRBV12-3 or TRBV12-4 and TRBJ1-1; a possible D gene is TRBD1 (5 bases). Trimming stripped 3 bases from V and 11 bases from J, with 13 bases between. The length of the CDR3 is 12 residues.

This clonotype has just a few counts. The chain couples TRBV18 to TRBJ1-1, with TRBD1 identical over 9 bases. The V gene's germline CDR1 is KGHSH and CDR2 LQKENI. After removal of 5 bases from V and 4 bases from J, the junction contained 5 bases not matched to a gene. The CDR3 contains 14 residues. CDR3 coding DNA: TGTGCCAGCTCAGTCAGACAGGGGGGCACTGAAGCTTTCTTT. Translating it yields CASSVRQGGTEAFF.

The sample holds a few counts of this clonotype. CDR3 sequence: CASSSDSRAGELFF. In nucleotides, the CDR3 is TGTGCCAGCAGCTCGGACAGTAGGGCCGGGGAGCTGTTTTTT. V is TRBV7-9 and J is TRBJ2-2, with D possibly TRBD1 on 6 matching bases. This CDR3 has 14 amino acids. Trimming pared 4 bases from V and 6 bases from J, leaving 12 bases between. From germline, CDR1 is SEHNR and CDR2 FQNEAQ (reference sequence).

The V gene is TRBV27, the J gene TRBJ2-5; no reliable D call. Per germline, CDR1 MNHEY and CDR2 SMNVEV (reference sequence). CDR3 size: 16 residues. Trimming left V 6 bases short and J 1 base short, with 18 bases between. CDR3 in amino acids: CASSLRVPIRQETQYF. In DNA, the CDR3 is TGTGCCAGCAGCCTCCGGGTCCCAATACGCCAAGAGACCCAGTACTTC.

The gene calls are TRBV5-1 and TRBJ1-4; maybe TRBD1 (6 bases). CDR1 is SGHRS, CDR2 YFSETQ, per germline. This CDR3 is built from 15 residues. V was cut by 2 bases and J by 8 bases, with 16 bases left in between. The CDR3 sequence is CASSFGDRSAEKLFF. The CDR3 bases are TGCGCCAGCAGCTTTGGTGACAGGTCGGCCGAAAAACTGTTTTTT.

This clonotype appeared a few times. The chain has TRBV20-1 and TRBJ1-5; TRBD1 agrees at 10 bases. V was pared by 3 bases and J by 6 bases, with 5 bases of the junction left unmatched. This CDR3 region has 14 residues. Germline V gene sequence: CDR1 DFQATT, CDR2 SNEGSKA (reference sequence). CDR3 protein: CSARETGGSQPQHF. CDR3 DNA sequence: TGCAGTGCTAGGGAGACAGGGGGCTCTCAGCCCCAGCATTTT.

In this sample, this clonotype turned up a few times. The chain combines TRBV4-2 with TRBJ2-1; 9 bases fit TRBD2. The J segment lost 9 bases and the V segment lost 4 bases, leaving 13 bases of the junction unmatched. The CDR3 length is 16 residues. In germline, CDR1 is LGHNA, CDR2 YNFKEQ. This CDR3 is CASSPLGAGGQGEQFF. Written as DNA, the CDR3 is TGTGCCAGCAGCCCCCTGGGGGCGGGGGGGCAGGGTGAGCAGTTCTTC.

This clonotype was seen a few times. This chain connects TRBV3-1 to TRBJ2-7, with D possibly being TRBD2 (6 bases). Germline values: CDR1 LGHDT, CDR2 YNNKEL (reference sequence). This CDR3 comprises 15 residues. V lost 1 base, J lost 4 bases, and 14 bases lay in between. CDR3 coding DNA: TGTGCCAGCAGCCAAGGGAACGGAGGGGCTTACGAGCAGTACTTC. Protein product: CASSQGNGGAYEQYF.

This clonotype was picked up a small number of times. This chain links TRBV11-2 with TRBJ2-7; D possibly corresponds to TRBD2 (7 bases). V was shortened by 6 bases and J by 2 bases, with 26 bases between the two germline ends. CDR3 length: 18 residues. CDR1 is SGHAT and CDR2 is FQNNGV in the germline V gene. The CDR3 here is CASRRVRGGVESPYEQYF. DNA for the CDR3: TGTGCCAGCAGAAGGGTTAGGGGGGGAGTGGAATCCCCCTACGAGCAGTACTTC.

V gene TRBV7-3 combines with J gene TRBJ2-4; no clear D gene. The CDR3 extends over 14 amino acids. Per the germline V gene, CDR1 is SGHTA and CDR2 is FQGTGA. Trimming cost V 5 bases and J 0 bases, with 8 bases left between them. CDR3 bases: TGTGCCAGCAGCCCTACCCTAGCCAAAAACATTCAGTACTTC. Protein sequence: CASSPTLAKNIQYF. The variable domain in full, with the rest retrieved from reference TRBV7-3 and TRBJ2-4, is GAGVSQTPSNKVTEKGKYVELRCDPISGHTALYWYRQSLGQGPEFLIYFQGTGAADDSGLPNDRFFAVRPEGSVSTLKIQRTERGDSAVYLCASSPTLAKNIQYFGAGTRLSVL.

This clonotype was recorded a few times. The rearrangement uses TRBV5-6 and TRBJ2-7, with 7 bases matching TRBD1. Trimming at V came to 6 bases and at J to 0 bases, leaving 9 bases not matched to a gene. The germline gives CDR1 SGHDT, CDR2 YYEEEE. The CDR3 sequence is 15 residues long. Here the CDR3 DNA reads TGTGCCAGCACCTACGACAGGGTACACTCCTACGAGCAGTACTTC. Translated: CASTYDRVHSYEQYF.

The sample holds a few counts of this clonotype. The chain combines TRBV5-1 with TRBJ2-1, with 10 nucleotides matching TRBD1. The junction had 5 bases not matched to a gene; V was cut back by 4 bases and J by 10 bases. The CDR3 sequence is 13 residues long. Germline CDR1 reads SGHRS; CDR2 reads YFSETQ. The CDR3 bases are TGCGCCAGCAGCCCGTGGACAGGGGGGGAGCAGTTCTTC. Protein: CASSPWTGGEQFF.

This clonotype was counted many times. The V gene is TRBV24-1, the J gene TRBJ2-3, with 13 positions matching TRBD2. This CDR3 region has 18 residues. Germline V lookup: CDR1 KGHDR, CDR2 SFDVKD. Trimming at V came to 4 bases and at J to 4 bases, leaving 10 bases not matched to a gene. CDR3 DNA sequence: TGTGCCACCAGTGACCATAGAGGACTAGCGGGGGTGTCAGATACGCAGTATTTT. This codes for CATSDHRGLAGVSDTQYF.

This chain uses TRBV6-5 with TRBJ2-5; 7 positions match TRBD2. The germline gives CDR1 MNHEY, CDR2 SVGAGI. This CDR3 contains 14 residues. J gave up 6 bases and V 6 bases, and 10 bases lay outside the gene matches. CDR3 coding DNA: TGTGCCAGCAGCCAAAATCTGGGAGGGAAGACCCAGTACTTC. Encoded protein: CASSQNLGGKTQYF.

The chain combines TRBV5-6 with TRBJ2-1; tentative D call: TRBD2 (6 bases). The germline V gene encodes CDR1 SGHDT and CDR2 YYEEEE. The CDR3 runs 15 residues. The V and J ends lost 0 bases and 9 bases respectively, with 16 bases between them. This chain's CDR3 is CASSLGLASPAEQFF. CDR3 nucleotide sequence: TGTGCCAGCAGCTTGGGTCTAGCGTCACCGGCTGAGCAGTTCTTC.

This chain joins TRBV7-9 and TRBJ2-3; D is unresolved. This CDR3 region has 11 residues. With 7 bases removed from V and 4 bases from J, the gap between germline ends came to 6 bases. The germline V gene encodes CDR1 SEHNR and CDR2 FQNEAQ (reference sequence). In nucleotides, the CDR3 is TGTGCCAGCACCAACTCAGATACGCAGTATTTT. Amino acid sequence: CASTNSDTQYF.

V usage is TRBV7-9 and J usage is TRBJ2-5; 13 bases are a match to TRBD2. After removal of 6 bases from V and 6 bases from J, the junction contained 4 bases not matched to a gene. The V gene's germline CDR1 is SEHNR and CDR2 FQNEAQ (reference sequence). The CDR3 spans 14 residues. The CDR3 reads CASSRTSGSKTQYF. The CDR3 DNA is TGTGCCAGCAGTAGGACTAGCGGGAGTAAGACCCAGTACTTC.

This clonotype was observed a handful of times. This chain uses TRBV9 with TRBJ2-7, with TRBD1 identical over 10 bases. The V gene's germline CDR1 is SGDLS and CDR2 YYNGEE. Losses at the gene ends were 4 bases for V and 2 bases for J; bases not matched to a gene: 15. CDR3 length: 18 residues. The CDR3 protein is CASSLPRLDRGFPYEQYF. DNA of the CDR3: TGTGCCAGCAGCCTTCCTAGGCTGGACAGGGGGTTCCCCTACGAGCAGTACTTC.

This CDR3 reads CASSPRGLTDTQYF. CDR3 coding DNA: TGTGCCAGCAGCCCCAGGGGGCTGACAGATACGCAGTATTTT. This sequence joins TRBV7-2 and TRBJ2-3; 8 bases are a match to TRBD1. Germline V gene lookup returns CDR1 SGHTA and CDR2 FQGNSA. V shed 5 bases and J 3 bases; nucleotides not matched to a gene: 4. This CDR3 contains 14 residues.

The chain links TRBV28 to TRBJ2-4, with 7 nucleotides matching TRBD2. V was pared by 4 bases and J by 6 bases, with 6 bases of the junction left unmatched. The CDR3 sequence is 14 residues long. The germline gives CDR1 MDHEN, CDR2 SYDVKM. In DNA form, the CDR3 reads TGTGCCAGCAGTTCCACGAGCGGGGTAAACATTCAGTACTTC. It translates to CASSSTSGVNIQYF.

This clonotype turned up a few times. The chain employs TRBV7-3 and TRBJ2-1; 12 nucleotides match TRBD2. Looked up from germline, CDR1 is SGHTA and CDR2 is FQGTGA. Trimming removed 5 bases from V and 5 bases from J; junction bases left unmatched: 10. The CDR3 consists of 17 residues. This CDR3 reads CASSTVGGLAGNNEQFF. Written as DNA, the CDR3 is TGTGCCAGCAGCACTGTGGGGGGACTAGCGGGCAACAATGAGCAGTTCTTC.

This clonotype came up a few times. The chain couples TRBV7-9 to TRBJ2-1; the match to TRBD1 covers 7 bases. The CDR3 has 13 amino acids. V gave up 5 bases and J gave up 15 bases; unmatched junction bases: 13. Germline CDR1 is SEHNR and CDR2 is FQNEAQ (reference sequence). As DNA, the CDR3 is TGTGCCAGCAGCCCATCACAGGGGTCCCCTGGGTTCTTC. Translating gives CASSPSQGSPGFF.